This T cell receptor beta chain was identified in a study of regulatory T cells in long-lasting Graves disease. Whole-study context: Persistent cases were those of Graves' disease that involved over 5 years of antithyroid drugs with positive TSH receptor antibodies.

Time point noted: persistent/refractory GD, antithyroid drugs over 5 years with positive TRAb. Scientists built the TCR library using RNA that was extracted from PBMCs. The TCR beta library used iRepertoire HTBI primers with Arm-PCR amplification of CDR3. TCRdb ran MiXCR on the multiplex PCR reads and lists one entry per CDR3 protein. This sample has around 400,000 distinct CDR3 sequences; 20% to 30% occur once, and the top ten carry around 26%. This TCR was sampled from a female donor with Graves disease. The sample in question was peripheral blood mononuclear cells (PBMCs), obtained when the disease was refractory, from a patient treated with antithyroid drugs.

The CDR3 here is CASSPALAGVSQYF. The CDR3 DNA reads as TGTGCCAGCAGCCCCGCACTAGCGGGAGTTTCGCAGTATTTT. The chain carries TRBV28 and TRBJ2-3, with 11 bases that match TRBD2. Trimming at V came to 6 bases and at J to 10 bases, leaving 9 bases not matched to a gene. Germline V gene sequence: CDR1 MDHEN, CDR2 SYDVKM. The CDR3 extends over 14 amino acids.